Shown below are 5 T cell receptor beta chains from a single sample sequenced in a study of cytomegalovirus exposure and HLA in healthy donors. The study ran its PCR with 60 Vbeta and 13 Jbeta primers. The protocol was immunoSEQ multiplex PCR, while the TCRdb copy is restricted to in-frame clones and leaves out a portion. The sample contains some 170,000 clones, roughly 76% of which appear only once. What was sequenced was PBMCs. These receptor sequences come from a man aged 60 to 69 in good health and CMV-seronegative.

The chain combines TRBV28 with TRBJ2-1, with 9 bases aligning to TRBD2. The germline V gene has CDR1 MDHEN and CDR2 SYDVKM. V lost 6 bases, J lost 3 bases, and 6 bases stayed unmatched. The CDR3 contains 15 residues. In DNA form, the CDR3 reads TGTGCCAGCAGCCCGAGCGGGAGGCTCTACAATGAGCAGTTCTTC. Translation: CASSPSGRLYNEQFF.

This chain links TRBV2 with TRBJ2-5; D might be TRBD1 (5 bases). The DNA end favors TRBJ2-7, so the J call may be wrong. CDR3 length equals 13 residues. Germline V gene lookup returns CDR1 SNHLY and CDR2 FYNNEI. The chain's CDR3 is CASSAGSSYEQYF. The CDR3 bases are TGTGCCAGCAGCGCAGGGTCCTCCTACGAGCAGTACTTC.

This clone was recorded once. The V gene is TRBV23-1, the J gene TRBJ2-7; 7 bases are a match to TRBD2. TRBV23-1 is an ORF, and what it does is uncertain. Germline trimming cut 0 bases from V and 0 bases from J; bases unmatched to any gene: 11. CDR3 length: 18 amino acids. The CDR3 reads CASSQSILGGGPSYEQYF. CDR3 sequence (DNA): TGCGCCAGCAGTCAATCCATTTTGGGGGGGGGTCCCTCCTACGAGCAGTACTTC.

The CDR3 nucleotides read TGTGCCAGCAGTTTAGACAGGGGACGCAATCAGCCCCAGCATTTT. This translates into CASSLDRGRNQPQHF. The V gene is TRBV28, the J gene TRBJ1-5; 8 bases map to TRBD1. CDR1 MDHEN and CDR2 SYDVKM come from the germline V gene. J was trimmed by 2 bases and V by 2 bases; bases with no gene match: 2. CDR3 size: 15 residues.

This chain joins TRBV7-2 and TRBJ1-2, with TRBD1 as a possible D gene (6 bases). The CDR3 contains 13 residues. V was trimmed by 2 bases and J by 7 bases, leaving 11 bases between them. Germline loops: CDR1 SGHTA, CDR2 FQGNSA. The chain's CDR3 is CASSLTGNSGYTF. For the CDR3, the DNA is TGTGCCAGCAGCTTAACAGGGAATAGTGGCTACACCTTC.